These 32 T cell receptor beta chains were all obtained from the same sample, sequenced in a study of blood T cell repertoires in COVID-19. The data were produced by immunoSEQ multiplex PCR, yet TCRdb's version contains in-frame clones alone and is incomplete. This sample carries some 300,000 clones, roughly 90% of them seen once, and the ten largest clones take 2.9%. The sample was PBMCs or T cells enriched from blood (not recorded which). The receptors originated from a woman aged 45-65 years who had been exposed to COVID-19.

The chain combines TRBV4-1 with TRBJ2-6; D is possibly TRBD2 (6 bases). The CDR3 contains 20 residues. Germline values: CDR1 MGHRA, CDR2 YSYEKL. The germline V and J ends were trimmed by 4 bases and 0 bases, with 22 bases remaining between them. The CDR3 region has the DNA TGCGCCAGCAGCCGCTCGGACACGGGGGTGCGATCCTCTGGGGCCAACGTCCTGACTTTC. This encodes CASSRSDTGVRSSGANVLTF.

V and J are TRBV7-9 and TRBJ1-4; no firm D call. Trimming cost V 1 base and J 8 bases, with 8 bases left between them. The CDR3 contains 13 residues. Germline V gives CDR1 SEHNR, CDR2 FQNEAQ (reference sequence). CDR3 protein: CASSLDTGEKLFF. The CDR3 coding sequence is TGTGCCAGCAGCTTAGACACGGGGGAAAAACTGTTTTTT.

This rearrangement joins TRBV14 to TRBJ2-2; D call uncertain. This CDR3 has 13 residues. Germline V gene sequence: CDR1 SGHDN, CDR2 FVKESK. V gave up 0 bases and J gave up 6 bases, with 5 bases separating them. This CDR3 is CASSQDWPGELFF. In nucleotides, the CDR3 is TGTGCCAGCAGCCAAGATTGGCCCGGGGAGCTGTTTTTT.

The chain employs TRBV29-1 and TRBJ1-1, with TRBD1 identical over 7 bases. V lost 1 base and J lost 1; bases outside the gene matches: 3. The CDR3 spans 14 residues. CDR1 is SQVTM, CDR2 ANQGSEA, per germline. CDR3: CSVEGGQKNTEAFF. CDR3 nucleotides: TGCAGCGTTGAAGGGGGACAGAAGAACACTGAAGCTTTCTTT.

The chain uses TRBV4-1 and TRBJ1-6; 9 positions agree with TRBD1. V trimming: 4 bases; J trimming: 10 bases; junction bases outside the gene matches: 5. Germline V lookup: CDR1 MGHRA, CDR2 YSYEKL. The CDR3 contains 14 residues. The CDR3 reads CASSLGQGNSPLHF. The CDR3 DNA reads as TGCGCCAGCAGCCTTGGACAGGGGAACTCACCCCTCCACTTT.

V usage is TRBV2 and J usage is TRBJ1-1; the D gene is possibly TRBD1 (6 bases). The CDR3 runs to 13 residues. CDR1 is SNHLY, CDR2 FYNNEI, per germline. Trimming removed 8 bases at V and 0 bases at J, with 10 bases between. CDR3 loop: CASATGMNTEAFF. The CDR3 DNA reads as TGTGCCAGCGCGACAGGAATGAACACTGAAGCTTTCTTT.

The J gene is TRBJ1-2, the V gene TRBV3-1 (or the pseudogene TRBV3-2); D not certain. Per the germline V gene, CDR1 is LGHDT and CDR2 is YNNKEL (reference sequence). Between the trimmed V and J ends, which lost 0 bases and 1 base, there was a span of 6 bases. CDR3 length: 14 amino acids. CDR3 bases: TGTGCCAGCAGCCAAGACGGGTTTAACTATGGCTACACCTTC. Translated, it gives CASSQDGFNYGYTF.

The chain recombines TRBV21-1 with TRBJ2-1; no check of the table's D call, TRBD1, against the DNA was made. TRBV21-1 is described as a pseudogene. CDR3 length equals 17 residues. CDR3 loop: CASSKEGDISSYNEQFF. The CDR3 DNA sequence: TGTGCCAGCAGCAAAGAGGGGGACATCAGCTCCTACAATGAGCAGTTCTTC.

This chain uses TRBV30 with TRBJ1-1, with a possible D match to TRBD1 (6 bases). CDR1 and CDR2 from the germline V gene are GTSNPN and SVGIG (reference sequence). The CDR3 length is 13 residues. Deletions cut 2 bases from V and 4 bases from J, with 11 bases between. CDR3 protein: CAWSRGAGTEAFF. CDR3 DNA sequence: TGTGCCTGGAGTCGGGGGGCGGGCACTGAAGCTTTCTTT.

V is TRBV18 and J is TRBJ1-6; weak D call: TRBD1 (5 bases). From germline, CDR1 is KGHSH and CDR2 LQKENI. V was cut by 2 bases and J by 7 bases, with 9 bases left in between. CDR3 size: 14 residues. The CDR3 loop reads CASSPENRNSPLHF. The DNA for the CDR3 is TGTGCCAGCTCACCAGAGAACAGGAATTCACCCCTCCACTTT.

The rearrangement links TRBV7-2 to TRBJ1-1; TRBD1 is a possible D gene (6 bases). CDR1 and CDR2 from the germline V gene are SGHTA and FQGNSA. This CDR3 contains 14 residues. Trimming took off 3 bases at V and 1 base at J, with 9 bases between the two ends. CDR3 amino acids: CASSFDRRNTEAFF. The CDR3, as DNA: TGTGCCAGCAGCTTTGACAGGAGGAACACTGAAGCTTTCTTT.

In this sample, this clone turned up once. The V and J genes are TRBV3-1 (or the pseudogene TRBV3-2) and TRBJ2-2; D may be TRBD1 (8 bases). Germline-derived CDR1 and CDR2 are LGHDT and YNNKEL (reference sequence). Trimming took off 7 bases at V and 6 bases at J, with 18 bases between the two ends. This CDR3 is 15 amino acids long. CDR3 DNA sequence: TGTGCCAGCACTGTGGACAGGGAGGGCGCCGGGGAGCTGTTTTTT. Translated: CASTVDREGAGELFF.

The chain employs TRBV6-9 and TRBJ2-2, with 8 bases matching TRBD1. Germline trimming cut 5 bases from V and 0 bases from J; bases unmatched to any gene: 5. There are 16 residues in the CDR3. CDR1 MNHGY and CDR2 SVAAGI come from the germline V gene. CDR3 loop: CASSGDRTPNTGELFF. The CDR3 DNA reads TGTGCCAGCAGTGGGGACAGGACTCCGAACACCGGGGAGCTGTTTTTT.

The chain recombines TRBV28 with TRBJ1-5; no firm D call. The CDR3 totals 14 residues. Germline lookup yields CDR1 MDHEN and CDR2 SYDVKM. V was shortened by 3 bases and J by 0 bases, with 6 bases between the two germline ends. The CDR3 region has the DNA TGTGCCAGCAGTTTCGGTGGTAGCAATCAGCCCCAGCATTTT. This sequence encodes CASSFGGSNQPQHF.

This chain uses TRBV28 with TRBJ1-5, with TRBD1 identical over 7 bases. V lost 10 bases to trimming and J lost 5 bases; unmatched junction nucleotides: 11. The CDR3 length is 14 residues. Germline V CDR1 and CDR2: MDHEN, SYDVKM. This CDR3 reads CATAGQGDHQPQHF. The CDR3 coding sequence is TGTGCCACCGCCGGCCAGGGGGATCATCAGCCCCAGCATTTT.

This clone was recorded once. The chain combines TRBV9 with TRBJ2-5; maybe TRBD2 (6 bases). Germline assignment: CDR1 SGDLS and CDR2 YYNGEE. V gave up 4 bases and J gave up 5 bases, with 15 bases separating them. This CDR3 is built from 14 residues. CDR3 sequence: CASSPTAGKETQYF. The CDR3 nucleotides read TGTGCCAGCAGCCCCACGGCGGGGAAGGAGACCCAGTACTTC.

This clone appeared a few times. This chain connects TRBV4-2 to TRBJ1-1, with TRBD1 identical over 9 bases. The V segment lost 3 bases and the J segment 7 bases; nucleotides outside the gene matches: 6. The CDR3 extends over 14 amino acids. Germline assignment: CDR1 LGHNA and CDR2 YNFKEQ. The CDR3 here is CASSHEDRGIEAFF. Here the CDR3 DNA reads TGTGCCAGCAGCCATGAAGACAGGGGGATTGAAGCTTTCTTT.

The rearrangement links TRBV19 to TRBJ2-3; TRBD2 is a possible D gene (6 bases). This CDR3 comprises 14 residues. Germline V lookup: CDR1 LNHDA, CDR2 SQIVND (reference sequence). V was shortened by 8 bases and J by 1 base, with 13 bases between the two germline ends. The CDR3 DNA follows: TGTGCCAGTGGGCCGGGACTCGGCACAGATACGCAGTATTTT. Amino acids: CASGPGLGTDTQYF.

The CDR3 DNA follows: TGTGCCAGCACGTCGGCCCCGGAGGGCAATCAGCCCCAGCATTTT. The encoded protein is CASTSAPEGNQPQHF. The chain is built from TRBV2 and TRBJ1-5; D gene uncertain. V lost 7 bases and J lost 2, with 15 bases in between. Germline V CDR1 and CDR2: SNHLY, FYNNEI. This CDR3 comprises 15 residues.

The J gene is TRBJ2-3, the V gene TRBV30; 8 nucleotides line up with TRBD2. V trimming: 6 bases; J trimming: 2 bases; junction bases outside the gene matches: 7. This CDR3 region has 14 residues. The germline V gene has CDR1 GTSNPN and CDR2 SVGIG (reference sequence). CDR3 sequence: CACPGGGPTDTQYF. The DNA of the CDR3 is TGTGCCTGCCCCGGCGGGGGGCCCACAGATACGCAGTATTTT. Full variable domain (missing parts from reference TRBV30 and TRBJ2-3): SQTIHQWPATLVQPVGSPLSLECTVEGTSNPNLYWYRQAAGRGLQLLFYSVGIGQISSEVPQNLSASRPQDRQFILSSKKLLLSDSGFYLCACPGGGPTDTQYFGPGTRLTVL.

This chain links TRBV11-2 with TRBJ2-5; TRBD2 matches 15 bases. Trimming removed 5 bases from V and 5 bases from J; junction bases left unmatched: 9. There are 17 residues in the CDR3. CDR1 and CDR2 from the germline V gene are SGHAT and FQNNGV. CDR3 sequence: CASSIRTSGGAGETQYF. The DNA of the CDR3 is TGTGCCAGCAGCATCCGGACTAGCGGGGGGGCCGGGGAGACCCAGTACTTC.

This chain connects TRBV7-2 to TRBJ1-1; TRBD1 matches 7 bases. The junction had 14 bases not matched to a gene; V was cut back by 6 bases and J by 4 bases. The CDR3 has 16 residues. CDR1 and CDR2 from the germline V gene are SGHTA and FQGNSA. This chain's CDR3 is CASSIFRQGQSTEAFF. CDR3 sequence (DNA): TGTGCCAGCAGTATCTTTCGACAGGGACAAAGCACTGAAGCTTTCTTT.

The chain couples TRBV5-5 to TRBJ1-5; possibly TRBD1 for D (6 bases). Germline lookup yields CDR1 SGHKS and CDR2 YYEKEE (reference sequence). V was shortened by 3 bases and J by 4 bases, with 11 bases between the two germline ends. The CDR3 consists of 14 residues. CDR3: CASSSGVLNQPQHF. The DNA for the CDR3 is TGTGCCAGCAGCTCAGGGGTCCTAAATCAGCCCCAGCATTTT.

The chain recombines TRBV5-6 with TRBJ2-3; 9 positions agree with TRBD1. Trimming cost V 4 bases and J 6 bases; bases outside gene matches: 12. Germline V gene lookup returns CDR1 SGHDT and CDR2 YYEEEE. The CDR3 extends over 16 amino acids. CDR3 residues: CASSRFRDRVSDTQYF. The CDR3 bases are TGTGCCAGCAGCAGGTTCCGGGACAGGGTTTCGGATACGCAGTATTTT.

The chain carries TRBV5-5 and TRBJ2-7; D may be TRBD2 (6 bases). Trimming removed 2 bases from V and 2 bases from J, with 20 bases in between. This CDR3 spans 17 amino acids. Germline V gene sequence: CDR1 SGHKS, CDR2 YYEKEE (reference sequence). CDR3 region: CASSFGSGFSGTYEQYF. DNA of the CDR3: TGTGCCAGCAGCTTCGGAAGCGGGTTTAGCGGAACCTACGAGCAGTACTTC.

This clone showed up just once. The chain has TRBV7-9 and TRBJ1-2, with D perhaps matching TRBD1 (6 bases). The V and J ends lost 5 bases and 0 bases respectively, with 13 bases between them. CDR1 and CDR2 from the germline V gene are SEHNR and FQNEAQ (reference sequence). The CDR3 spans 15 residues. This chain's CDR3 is CASSLAGATNYGYTF. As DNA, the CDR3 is TGTGCCAGCAGCCTCGCGGGGGCAACTAACTATGGCTACACCTTC.

This CDR3 reads CASDDTVSNQPQHF. In nucleotides, the CDR3 is TGCGCCAGCGATGACACCGTTAGCAATCAGCCCCAGCATTTT. This sequence joins TRBV4-1 and TRBJ1-5, with no clear D. From germline, CDR1 is MGHRA and CDR2 YSYEKL. The germline V and J ends were trimmed by 8 bases and 0 bases, with 11 bases remaining between them. This CDR3 is 14 amino acids long.

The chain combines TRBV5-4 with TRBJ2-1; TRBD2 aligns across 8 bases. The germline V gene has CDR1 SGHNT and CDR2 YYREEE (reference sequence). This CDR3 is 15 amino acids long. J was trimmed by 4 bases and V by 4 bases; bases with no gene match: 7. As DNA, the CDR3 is TGTGCCAGCAGCGCCGTAGCGGGGCCGTACAATGAGCAGTTCTTC. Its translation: CASSAVAGPYNEQFF. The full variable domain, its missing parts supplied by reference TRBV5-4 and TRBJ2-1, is ETGVTQSPTHLIKTRGQQVTLRCSSQSGHNTVSWYQQALGQGPQFIFQYYREEENGRGNFPPRFSGLQFPNYSSELNVNALELDDSALYLCASSAVAGPYNEQFFGPGTRLTVL.

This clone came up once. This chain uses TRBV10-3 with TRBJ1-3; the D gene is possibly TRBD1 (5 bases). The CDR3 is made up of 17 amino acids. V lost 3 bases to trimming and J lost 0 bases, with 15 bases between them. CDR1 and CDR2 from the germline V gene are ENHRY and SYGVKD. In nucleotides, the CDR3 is TGTGCCATCAGTGATCATTCAGGGAAGATCTCTGGAAACACCATATATTTT. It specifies CAISDHSGKISGNTIYF.

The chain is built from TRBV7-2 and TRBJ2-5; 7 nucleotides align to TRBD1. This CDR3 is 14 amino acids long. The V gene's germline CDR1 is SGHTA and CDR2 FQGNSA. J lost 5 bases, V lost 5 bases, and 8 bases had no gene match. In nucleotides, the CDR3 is TGTGCCAGCAGCGTCTACAGGGGAACGGAGACCCAGTACTTC. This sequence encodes CASSVYRGTETQYF.

CDR3 residues: CASSPLEGTEAFF. The CDR3 bases are TGTGCCAGCTCACCACTGGAGGGGACTGAAGCTTTCTTT. V gene TRBV18 combines with J gene TRBJ1-1, with a tentative D call TRBD1 (5 bases). Trimming took off 1 base at V and 5 bases at J, with 8 bases between the two ends. Germline V gene lookup returns CDR1 KGHSH and CDR2 LQKENI. The CDR3 sequence is 13 residues long.

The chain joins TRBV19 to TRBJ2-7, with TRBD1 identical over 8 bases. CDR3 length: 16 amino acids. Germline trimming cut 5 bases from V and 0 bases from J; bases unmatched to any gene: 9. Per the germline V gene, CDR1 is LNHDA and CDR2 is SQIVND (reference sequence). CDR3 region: CASSPSGQGNSYEQYF. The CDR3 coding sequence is TGTGCCAGTAGTCCAAGCGGACAGGGTAACTCCTACGAGCAGTACTTC.